This is a list of T cell receptor beta chains from one sample in a study of early T cells in non-severe SARS-CoV-2 infection. From the 5' RACE reads, TCRdb called clonotypes with MiXCR, one entry per CDR3 protein. Altogether roughly 30,000 distinct CDR3 sequences are present, 5.5% to 7.5% being singletons, with the ten largest covering around 30%. The specimen comprised whole blood, sampled at baseline. Source of these receptors: an adult who was a healthcare worker with PCR-confirmed SARS-CoV-2 infection or an uninfected control (not recorded which). Each CDR3 is given without its conserved first and last residue.

J gene | CDR3 length | V gene | CDR3 protein
TRBJ1-2 | 14 | TRBV6-5 | ASTSITQGGRYGYT
TRBJ2-1 | 13 | TRBV10-3 | AISKSRSVSNEQF
TRBJ1-2 | 14 | TRBV28 | ASNPGTGASRHGYT
TRBJ2-5 | 9 | TRBV12-3/TRBV12-4 | ASSLGGTQY
TRBJ2-7 | 13 | TRBV7-8 | ASSAYRIGSYEQY
TRBJ1-1 | 15 | TRBV20-1 | SARGTGEAALPTEAF
TRBJ2-2 | 13 | TRBV7-2 | ASQLVTRDNGELF
TRBJ2-7 | 11 | TRBV7-2 | ASSFGGPYEQY
TRBJ2-7 | 10 | TRBV20-1 | SASASSYEQY
TRBJ2-4 | 14 | TRBV5-6 | ASSYGRLLAKNIQY
TRBJ2-3 | 14 | TRBV5-1 | ASRQTTSGRTDTQY
TRBJ1-5 | 11 | TRBV12-3/TRBV12-4 | ASSLISNQPQH
TRBJ2-5 | 12 | TRBV12-3/TRBV12-4 | ASSLMILQETQY
TRBJ2-1 | 13 | TRBV13 | ASSLTTSGRKFRF
TRBJ1-5 | 10 | TRBV5-8 | ASSLLGQPQH
TRBJ1-1 | 11 | TRBV9 | ASSDGTDQEAF
TRBJ2-7 | 13 | TRBV12-3/TRBV12-4 | ASSKSGTSSYEQY
TRBJ1-1 | 13 | TRBV25-1 | ASSELIRDRRAGG
TRBJ2-3 | 12 | TRBV7-9 | ASSLVGTGKTQY
TRBJ1-5 | 14 | TRBV6-1 | ASSEAALNSNQPQH
TRBJ1-2 | 12 | TRBV6-2/TRBV6-3 | ASSYLRGPDGYT
TRBJ2-3 | 11 | TRBV7-3 | ASSLKGADTQY
TRBJ2-7 | 10 | TRBV20-1 | SATTTGSGSY
TRBJ1-1 | 12 | TRBV20-1 | SAYGQGANTEAF
TRBJ2-5 | 12 | TRBV11-2 | ASTFTAGGETQY